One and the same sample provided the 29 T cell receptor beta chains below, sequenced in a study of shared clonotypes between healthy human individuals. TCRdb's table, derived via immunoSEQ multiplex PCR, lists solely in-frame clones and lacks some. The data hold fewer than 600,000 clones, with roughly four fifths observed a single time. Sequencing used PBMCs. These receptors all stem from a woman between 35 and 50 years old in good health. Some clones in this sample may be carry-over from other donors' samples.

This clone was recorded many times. This CDR3 reads CASSSGLAGKDTQYF. CDR3 bases: TGTGCCAGCAGCTCGGGACTAGCGGGAAAAGATACGCAGTATTTT. This chain joins TRBV5-4 and TRBJ2-3, with 13 bases matching TRBD2. Germline CDR1 is SGHNT and CDR2 is YYREEE (reference sequence). The CDR3 extends over 15 amino acids. V dropped 3 bases and J dropped 5; count of bases not matched to a gene: 3.

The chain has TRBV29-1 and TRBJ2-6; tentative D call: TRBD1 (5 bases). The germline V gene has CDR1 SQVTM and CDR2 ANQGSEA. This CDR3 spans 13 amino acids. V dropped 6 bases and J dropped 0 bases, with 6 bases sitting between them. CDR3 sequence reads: CSVDTSGANVLTF. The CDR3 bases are TGCAGCGTGGACACCTCTGGGGCCAACGTCCTGACTTTC.

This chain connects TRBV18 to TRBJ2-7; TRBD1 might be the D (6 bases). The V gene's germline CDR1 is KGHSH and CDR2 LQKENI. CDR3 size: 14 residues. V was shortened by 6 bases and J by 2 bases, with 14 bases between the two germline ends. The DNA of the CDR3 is TGTGCCAGCTCCCCCGGGGACACGACCTACGAGCAGTACTTC. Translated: CASSPGDTTYEQYF. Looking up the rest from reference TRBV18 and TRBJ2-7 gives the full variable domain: NAGVMQNPRHLVRRRGQEARLRCSPMKGHSHVYWYRQLPEEGLKFMVYLQKENIIDESGMPKERFSAEFPKEGPSILRIQQVVRGDSAAYFCASSPGDTTYEQYFGPGTRLTVT.

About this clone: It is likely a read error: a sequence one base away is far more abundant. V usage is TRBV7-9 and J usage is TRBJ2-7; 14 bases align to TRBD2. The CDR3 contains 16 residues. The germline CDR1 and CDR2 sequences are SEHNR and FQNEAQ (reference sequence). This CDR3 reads CTSSRPGTSGSTEQYF. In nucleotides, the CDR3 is TGTACCAGCAGTCGTCCCGGGACTAGCGGGAGTACCGAGCAGTACTTC.

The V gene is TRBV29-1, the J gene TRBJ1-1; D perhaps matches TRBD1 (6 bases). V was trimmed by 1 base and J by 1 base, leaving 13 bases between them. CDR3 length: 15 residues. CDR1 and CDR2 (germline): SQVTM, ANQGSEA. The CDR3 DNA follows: TGCAGCGTTGAAGGCAGGGGAGTGGGGAACACTGAAGCTTTCTTT. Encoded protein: CSVEGRGVGNTEAFF. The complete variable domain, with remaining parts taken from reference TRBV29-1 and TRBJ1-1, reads SAVISQKPSRDICQRGTSLTIQCQVDSQVTMMFWYRQQPGQSLTLIATANQGSEATYESGFVIDKFPISRPNLTFSTLTVSNMSPEDSSIYLCSVEGRGVGNTEAFFGQGTRLTVV.

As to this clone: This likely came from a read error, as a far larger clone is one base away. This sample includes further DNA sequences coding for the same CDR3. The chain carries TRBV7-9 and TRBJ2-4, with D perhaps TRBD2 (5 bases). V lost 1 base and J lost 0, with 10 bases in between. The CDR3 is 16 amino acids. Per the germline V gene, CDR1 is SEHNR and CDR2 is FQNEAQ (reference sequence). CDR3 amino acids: CASSLGAGLAKNIQYF. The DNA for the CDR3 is TGTGCCAGCAGCTTAGGGGCGGGTCTAGCCAAAAACATTCAGTACTTC.

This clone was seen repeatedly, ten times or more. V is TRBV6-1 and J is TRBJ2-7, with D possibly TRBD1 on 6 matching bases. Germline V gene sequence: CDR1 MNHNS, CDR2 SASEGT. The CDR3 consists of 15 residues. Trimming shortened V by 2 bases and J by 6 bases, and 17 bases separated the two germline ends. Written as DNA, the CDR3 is TGTGCCAGCAGTGAACTGGCAGGGGTACCTTCCGAGCAGTACTTC. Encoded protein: CASSELAGVPSEQYF.

The chain's CDR3 is CAISDPQGNSYNEQFF. The CDR3, as DNA: TGTGCCATCAGTGACCCACAGGGGAACTCCTACAATGAGCAGTTCTTC. The J gene is TRBJ2-1, the V gene TRBV10-3; 7 bases align to TRBD1. Germline loops: CDR1 ENHRY, CDR2 SYGVKD. V lost 3 bases, J lost 0 bases, and 5 bases stayed unmatched. The CDR3 totals 16 residues.

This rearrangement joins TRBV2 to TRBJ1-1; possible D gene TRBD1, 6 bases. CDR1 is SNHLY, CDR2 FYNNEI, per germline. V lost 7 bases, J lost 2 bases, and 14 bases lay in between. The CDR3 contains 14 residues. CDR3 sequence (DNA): TGTGCCAGCACTTTCACAGGGAGAAACACTGAAGCTTTCTTT. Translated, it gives CASTFTGRNTEAFF.

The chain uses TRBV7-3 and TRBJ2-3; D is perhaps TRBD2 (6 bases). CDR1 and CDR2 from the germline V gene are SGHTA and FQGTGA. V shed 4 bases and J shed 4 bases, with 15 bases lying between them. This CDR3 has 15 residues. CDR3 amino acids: CASSSPGSFADTQYF. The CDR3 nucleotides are TGTGCCAGCAGCTCCCCCGGGAGCTTCGCAGATACGCAGTATTTT.

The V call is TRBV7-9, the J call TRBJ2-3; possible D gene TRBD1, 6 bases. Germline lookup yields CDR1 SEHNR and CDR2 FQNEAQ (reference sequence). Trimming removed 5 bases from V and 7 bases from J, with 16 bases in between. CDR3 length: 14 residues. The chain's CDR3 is CASSTTWTVNTQYF. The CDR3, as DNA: TGTGCCAGCAGCACAACATGGACAGTCAATACGCAGTATTTT. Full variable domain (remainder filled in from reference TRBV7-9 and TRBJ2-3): DTGVSQNPRHKITKRGQNVTFRCDPISEHNRLYWYRQTLGQGPEFLTYFQNEAQLEKSRLLSDRFSAERPKGSFSTLEIQRTEQGDSAMYLCASSTTWTVNTQYFGPGTRLTVL.

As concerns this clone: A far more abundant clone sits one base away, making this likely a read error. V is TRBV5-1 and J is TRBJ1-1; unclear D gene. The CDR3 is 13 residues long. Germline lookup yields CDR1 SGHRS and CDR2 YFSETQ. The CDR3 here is CASSLELNTGAFF. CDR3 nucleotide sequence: TGCGCCAGCAGCTTAGAGTTGAACACTGGAGCTTTCTTT.

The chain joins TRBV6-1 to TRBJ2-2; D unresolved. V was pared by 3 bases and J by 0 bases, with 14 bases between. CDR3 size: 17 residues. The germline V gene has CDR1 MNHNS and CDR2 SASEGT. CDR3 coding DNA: TGTGCCAGCAGTGAGGGTGTGGCCGTCGCGAACACCGGGGAGCTGTTTTTT. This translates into CASSEGVAVANTGELFF.

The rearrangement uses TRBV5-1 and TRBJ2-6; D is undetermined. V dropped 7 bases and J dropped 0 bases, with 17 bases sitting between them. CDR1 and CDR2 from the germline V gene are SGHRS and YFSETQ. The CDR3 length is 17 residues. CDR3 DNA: TGCGCCAGCGGAAAGCCACCTTATCCCTCTGGGGCCAACGTCCTGACTTTC. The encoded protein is CASGKPPYPSGANVLTF.

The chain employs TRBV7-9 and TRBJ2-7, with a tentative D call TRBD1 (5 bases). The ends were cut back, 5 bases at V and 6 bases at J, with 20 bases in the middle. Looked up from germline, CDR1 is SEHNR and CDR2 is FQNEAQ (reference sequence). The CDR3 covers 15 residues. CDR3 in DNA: TGTGCCAGCAGCCCAGTCCGCAGGGATCAATCCGAGCAGTACTTC. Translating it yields CASSPVRRDQSEQYF.

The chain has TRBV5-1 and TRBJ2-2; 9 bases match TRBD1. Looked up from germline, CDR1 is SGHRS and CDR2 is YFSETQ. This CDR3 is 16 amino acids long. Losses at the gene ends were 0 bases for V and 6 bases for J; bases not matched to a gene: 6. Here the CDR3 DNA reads TGCGCCAGCAGCTTGGACAGGGGGCGGTATCCCGGGGAGCTGTTTTTT. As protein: CASSLDRGRYPGELFF.

The CDR3 coding sequence is TGTGCCAGCAAGGGGACAGCTGGGCGACCCGAGCAGTACTTC. Its translation: CASKGTAGRPEQYF. The genes are TRBV28 and TRBJ2-7, with 7 positions matching TRBD1. CDR3 length: 14 residues. V was pared by 7 bases and J by 6 bases, with 12 bases of the junction left unmatched. CDR1 and CDR2 (germline): MDHEN, SYDVKM.

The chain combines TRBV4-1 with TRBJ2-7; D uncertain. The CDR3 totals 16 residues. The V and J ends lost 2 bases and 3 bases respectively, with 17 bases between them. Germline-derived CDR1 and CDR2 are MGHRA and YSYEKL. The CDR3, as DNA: TGCGCCAGCAGCCAACGTGGTGACAATCAAGACTACGAGCAGTACTTC. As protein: CASSQRGDNQDYEQYF.

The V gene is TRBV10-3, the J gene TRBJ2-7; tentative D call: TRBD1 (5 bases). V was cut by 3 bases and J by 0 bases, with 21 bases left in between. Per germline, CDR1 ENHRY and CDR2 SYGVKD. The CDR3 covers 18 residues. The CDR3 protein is CAISEGARRPRSSYEQYF. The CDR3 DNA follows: TGTGCCATCAGTGAAGGGGCGCGTCGGCCCAGGAGCTCCTACGAGCAGTACTTC.

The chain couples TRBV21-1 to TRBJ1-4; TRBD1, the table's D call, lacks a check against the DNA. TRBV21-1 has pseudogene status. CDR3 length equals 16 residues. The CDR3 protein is CASSKVWRQGNEKLFF. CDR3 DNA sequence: TGTGCCAGCAGCAAAGTGTGGCGGCAGGGGAATGAAAAACTGTTTTTT.

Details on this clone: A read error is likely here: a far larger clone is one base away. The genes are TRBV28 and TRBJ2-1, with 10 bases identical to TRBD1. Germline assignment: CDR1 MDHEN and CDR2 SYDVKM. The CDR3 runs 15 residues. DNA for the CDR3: TGTGCCAGCAGAGTACCGGGACAGGGGTACAATGGGCAGTTCTTC. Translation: CASRVPGQGYNGQFF. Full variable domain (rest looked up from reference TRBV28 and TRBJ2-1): DVKVTQSSRYLVKRTGEKVFLECVQDMDHENMFWYRQDPGLGLRLIYFSYDVKMKEKGDIPEGYSVSREKKERFSLILESASTNQTSMYLCASRVPGQGYNGQFFGPGTRLTVL.

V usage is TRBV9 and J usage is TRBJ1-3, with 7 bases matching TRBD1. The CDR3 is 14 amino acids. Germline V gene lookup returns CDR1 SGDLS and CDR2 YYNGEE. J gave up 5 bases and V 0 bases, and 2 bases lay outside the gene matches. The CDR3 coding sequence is TGTGCCAGCAGCGTAGCCAGGGGGAGAAACACCATATATTTT. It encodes CASSVARGRNTIYF.

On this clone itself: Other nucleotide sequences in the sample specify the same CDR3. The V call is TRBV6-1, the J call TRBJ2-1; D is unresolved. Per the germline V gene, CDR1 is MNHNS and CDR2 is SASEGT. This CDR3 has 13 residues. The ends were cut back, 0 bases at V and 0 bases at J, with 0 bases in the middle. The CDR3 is CASSEASYNEQFF. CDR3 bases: TGTGCCAGCAGTGAAGCCTCCTACAATGAGCAGTTCTTC.

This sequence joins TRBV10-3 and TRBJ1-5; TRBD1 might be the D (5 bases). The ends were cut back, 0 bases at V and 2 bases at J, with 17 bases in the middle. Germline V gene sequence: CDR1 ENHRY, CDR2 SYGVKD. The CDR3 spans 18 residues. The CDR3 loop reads CAISESRGGIGGNQPQHF. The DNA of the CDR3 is TGTGCCATCAGTGAGTCTAGGGGAGGGATCGGGGGCAATCAGCCCCAGCATTTT.

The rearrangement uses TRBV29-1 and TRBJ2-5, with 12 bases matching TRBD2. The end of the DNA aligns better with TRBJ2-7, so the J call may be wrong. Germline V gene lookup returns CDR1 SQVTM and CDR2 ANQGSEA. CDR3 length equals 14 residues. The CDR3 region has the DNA TGCAGCGTTGGACTAGCGGGAGCTCCCTACGAGCAGTACTTC. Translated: CSVGLAGAPYEQYF.

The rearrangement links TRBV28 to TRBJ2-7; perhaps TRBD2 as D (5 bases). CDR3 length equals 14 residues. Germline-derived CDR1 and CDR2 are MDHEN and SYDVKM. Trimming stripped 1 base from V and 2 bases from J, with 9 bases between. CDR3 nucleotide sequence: TGTGCCAGCAGTTTATTGGACTCTGCCTACGAGCAGTACTTC. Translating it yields CASSLLDSAYEQYF.

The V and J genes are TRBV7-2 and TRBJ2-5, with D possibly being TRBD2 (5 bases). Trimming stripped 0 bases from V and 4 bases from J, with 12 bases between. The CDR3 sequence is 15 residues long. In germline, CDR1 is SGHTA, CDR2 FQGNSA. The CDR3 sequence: CASSLARVAPETQYF. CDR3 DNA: TGTGCCAGCAGCTTAGCGCGGGTGGCGCCAGAGACCCAGTACTTC.

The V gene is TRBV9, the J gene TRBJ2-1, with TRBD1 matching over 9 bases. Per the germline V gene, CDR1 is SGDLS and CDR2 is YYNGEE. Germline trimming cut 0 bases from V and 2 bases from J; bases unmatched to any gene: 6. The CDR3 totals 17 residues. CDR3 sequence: CASSVGGRDRAYNEQFF. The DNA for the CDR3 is TGTGCCAGCAGCGTAGGGGGCCGGGACAGGGCCTACAATGAGCAGTTCTTC.

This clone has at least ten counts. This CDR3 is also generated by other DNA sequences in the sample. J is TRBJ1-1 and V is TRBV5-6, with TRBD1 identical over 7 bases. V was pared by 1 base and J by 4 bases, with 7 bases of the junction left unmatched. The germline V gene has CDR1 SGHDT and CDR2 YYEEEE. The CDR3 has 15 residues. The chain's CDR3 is CASSLLPGGGTEAFF. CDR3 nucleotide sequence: TGTGCCAGCAGCTTGCTCCCAGGGGGGGGCACTGAAGCTTTCTTT.